What follows are 17 T cell receptor beta chains derived from one specimen sequenced in a study of blood T cell repertoires in COVID-19 (dated by TCRdb to 2020 to 2022). The library relied on the immunoSEQ multiplex PCR assay. Held by TCRdb, this immuneACCESS table contains in-frame sequences only and omits some clones. Under half of the omission traces to an unresolved V gene where checked; the cause of the rest is unknown. This sample holds roughly 110,000 clones; roughly 84% were observed only once. The top ten hold more than 3% of the sample. What was sequenced was peripheral blood. Receptors originate from a man aged 40-50 years with acute or convalescent COVID-19.

The V gene is TRBV5-4, the J gene TRBJ2-7; 12 bases agree with TRBD1. The V gene end was trimmed by 3 bases and the J gene end by 2 bases; junction bases not matched to a gene: 3. The CDR3 spans 15 residues. Germline CDR1 SGHNT, CDR2 YYREEE (reference sequence). The CDR3 DNA sequence: TGTGCCAGCAGCTCCCGGGACAGGGGGCCCTACGAGCAGTACTTC. This sequence encodes CASSSRDRGPYEQYF.

V and J are TRBV10-3 and TRBJ2-5; 12 nucleotides match TRBD2. This CDR3 has 18 residues. The V segment lost 6 bases and the J segment 1 base; nucleotides outside the gene matches: 12. Germline V CDR1 and CDR2: ENHRY, SYGVKD. CDR3 bases: TGTGCCATCAGCGGAACTAGCGGGGGGCCGGGGGGCCAAGAGACCCAGTACTTC. Its protein product is CAISGTSGGPGGQETQYF.

The chain uses TRBV2 and TRBJ1-5; 7 bases fit TRBD1. With 6 bases clipped from V and 4 bases from J, the junction kept 6 bases outside the gene matches. Germline-derived CDR1 and CDR2 are SNHLY and FYNNEI. This CDR3 is 14 amino acids long. For the CDR3, the DNA is TGTGCCAGCAGGGGGGACAGTTTTAATCAGCCCCAGCATTTT. Its protein product is CASRGDSFNQPQHF.

V and J are TRBV3-1 (or the pseudogene TRBV3-2) and TRBJ1-1; 8 bases align to TRBD1. The CDR3 is 14 amino acids. Germline V gene data show CDR1 as LGHDT and CDR2 as YNNKEL (reference sequence). V lost 6 bases, J lost 4 bases, and 7 bases stayed unmatched. The CDR3, as DNA: TGTGCCAGCAGTGTCGGACAGGGAGGCACTGAAGCTTTCTTT. It is translated as CASSVGQGGTEAFF.

The V gene is TRBV12-3 or TRBV12-4, the J gene TRBJ2-1; possibly TRBD1 for D (5 bases). The CDR3 contains 13 residues. Trimming stripped 3 bases from V and 3 bases from J, with 6 bases between. CDR3 residues: CASSFQGYNEQFF. CDR3 bases: TGTGCCAGCAGTTTCCAGGGCTACAATGAGCAGTTCTTC.

This clone turned up a few times. This chain uses TRBV19 with TRBJ1-2; D is possibly TRBD1 (5 bases). V was shortened by 7 bases and J by 2 bases, with 17 bases between the two germline ends. Looked up from germline, CDR1 is LNHDA and CDR2 is SQIVND (reference sequence). The CDR3 has 15 amino acids. The CDR3 loop is CASTMGQIPNYGYTF. The CDR3 bases are TGTGCCAGTACCATGGGGCAGATACCAAACTATGGCTACACCTTC.

The rearrangement links TRBV7-2 to TRBJ2-2; D call uncertain. Trimming removed 0 bases at V and 4 bases at J, with 9 bases between. Germline V lookup: CDR1 SGHTA, CDR2 FQGNSA. The CDR3 spans 15 residues. Here the CDR3 reads CASSLAKPPTGELFF. The CDR3 DNA reads as TGTGCCAGCAGCTTAGCAAAGCCCCCCACCGGGGAGCTGTTTTTT.

This rearrangement joins TRBV9 to TRBJ1-4, with D possibly TRBD1 on 6 matching bases. The V end was cut by 0 bases, the J end by 7 bases, with 19 bases between. This CDR3 region has 17 residues. CDR1 and CDR2 from the germline V gene are SGDLS and YYNGEE. CDR3 region: CASSVGGWGPSGEKLFF. The DNA of the CDR3 is TGTGCCAGCAGCGTAGGAGGATGGGGGCCATCCGGTGAAAAACTGTTTTTT.

The chain combines TRBV6-1 with TRBJ2-2; possible D gene TRBD2, 7 bases. V was clipped by 0 bases and J by 4 bases, with 12 bases between them. CDR3 size: 16 residues. The germline V gene encodes CDR1 MNHNS and CDR2 SASEGT. CDR3 residues: CASSEALRGGTGELFF. The DNA for the CDR3 is TGTGCCAGCAGTGAAGCGCTGAGGGGGGGCACCGGGGAGCTGTTTTTT.

This clone was seen a few times. J is TRBJ2-7 and V is TRBV4-1; 8 nucleotides agree with TRBD2. Germline assignment: CDR1 MGHRA and CDR2 YSYEKL. CDR3 length equals 18 residues. The junction had 15 bases not matched to a gene; V was cut back by 3 bases and J by 2 bases. The CDR3 DNA sequence: TGCGCCAGCAGCCAGACGATGACGATAGCGGGGTCCACCTACGAGCAGTACTTC. Translation: CASSQTMTIAGSTYEQYF.

The DNA for the CDR3 is TGTGCCTGGACAGGGGGCGCGTTGGGCTACACCTTC. Amino acid sequence: CAWTGGALGYTF. The chain employs TRBV30 and TRBJ1-2; 8 bases agree with TRBD1. V trimming: 4 bases; J trimming: 8 bases; junction bases outside the gene matches: 6. Germline lookup yields CDR1 GTSNPN and CDR2 SVGIG (reference sequence). This CDR3 is 12 amino acids long.

The chain recombines TRBV10-2 with TRBJ2-1; TRBD2 agrees at 13 bases. CDR1 is WSHSY, CDR2 SAAADI, per germline. With 0 bases clipped from V and 7 bases from J, the junction kept 9 bases outside the gene matches. The CDR3 extends over 18 amino acids. DNA for the CDR3: TGCGCCAGCAGTGAGTCGCTACTAGCGGGGGGGCCTCAAAATGAGCAGTTCTTC. It codes for CASSESLLAGGPQNEQFF.

The V call is TRBV30, the J call TRBJ2-7; TRBD1 matches at 8 bases. Germline V gene sequence: CDR1 GTSNPN, CDR2 SVGIG (reference sequence). V lost 1 base, J lost 3 bases, and 5 bases stayed unmatched. The CDR3 runs 14 residues. The CDR3 here is CAWSGRQGFYEQYF. The CDR3 DNA is TGTGCCTGGAGTGGGAGACAGGGGTTCTACGAGCAGTACTTC. Supplemented by reference TRBV30 and TRBJ2-7, the full variable domain reads SQTIHQWPATLVQPVGSPLSLECTVEGTSNPNLYWYRQAAGRGLQLLFYSVGIGQISSEVPQNLSASRPQDRQFILSSKKLLLSDSGFYLCAWSGRQGFYEQYFGPGTRLTVT.

The chain employs TRBV19 and TRBJ2-5, with 12 bases that match TRBD1. The V gene end was trimmed by 6 bases and the J gene end by 5 bases; junction bases not matched to a gene: 4. This CDR3 is 14 amino acids long. Germline CDR1 LNHDA, CDR2 SQIVND (reference sequence). The CDR3 nucleotides are TGTGCCAGTAGCGGGACAGGGGGCGTGGAGACCCAGTACTTC. It encodes CASSGTGGVETQYF.

In its sample, this clone was seen a few times. The chain combines TRBV5-5 with TRBJ2-2; 7 bases are a match to TRBD2. The germline V gene has CDR1 SGHKS and CDR2 YYEKEE (reference sequence). The CDR3 runs to 16 residues. The trim removed 4 bases at V and 5 bases at J, leaving 11 bases unmatched. CDR3 bases: TGTGCCAGCAGCCCCGGACCGGGGGGTAGGACCGGGGAGCTGTTTTTT. The encoded protein is CASSPGPGGRTGELFF.

This chain uses TRBV5-6 with TRBJ2-7, with a possible D match to TRBD1 (5 bases). Germline V gene lookup returns CDR1 SGHDT and CDR2 YYEEEE. V shed 3 bases and J shed 2 bases, with 15 bases lying between them. This CDR3 region has 15 residues. The DNA of the CDR3 is TGTGCCAGCAGCTCGAATGGGGCAGGTACCTACGAGCAGTACTTC. This codes for CASSSNGAGTYEQYF. The complete variable domain, with remaining parts taken from reference TRBV5-6 and TRBJ2-7, reads DAGVTQSPTHLIKTRGQQVTLRCSPKSGHDTVSWYQQALGQGPQFIFQYYEEEERQRGNFPDRFSGHQFPNYSSELNVNALLLGDSALYLCASSSNGAGTYEQYFGPGTRLTVT.

The chain joins TRBV27 to TRBJ1-2, with TRBD1 matching over 7 bases. J gave up 9 bases and V 5 bases, and 12 bases lay outside the gene matches. Per the germline V gene, CDR1 is MNHEY and CDR2 is SMNVEV (reference sequence). The CDR3 spans 14 residues. As DNA, the CDR3 is TGTGCCAGCAGTATTACCGGGACAGTCCCCAGCTACACCTTC. This sequence encodes CASSITGTVPSYTF.